These 32 T cell receptor beta chains share one sample of origin, sequenced in a study of beta chain features in type 1 diabetes. The whole isolated RNA underwent reverse transcription, so sequencing captured expressed TCRB transcripts. Some clones are missing from TCRdb's copy, which holds only in-frame ones; the method was immunoSEQ multiplex PCR. Altogether approximately 150,000 clones are present, approximately 10% being singletons, with the ten largest covering 0.7% to 0.85%. General study findings and limits: Among all four CD4+ subsets, Type 1 diabetes patients had TCRB CDR3s that were moderately but significantly shorter.

Their cognate antigens are unknown. Sequencing used central memory CD4+ T cells from blood. The source is a man aged 30 to 39 with type 1 diabetes.

The sample holds a few counts of this clone. The chain uses TRBV6-6 and TRBJ2-2; 10 nucleotides agree with TRBD2. Germline CDR1 MNHNY, CDR2 SVGAGI (reference sequence). This CDR3 region has 14 residues. J lost 4 bases, V lost 8 bases, and 4 bases had no gene match. The CDR3 DNA follows: TGTGCCAGCGCCGGGACTAGCGTCACCGGGGAGCTGTTTTTT. It specifies CASAGTSVTGELFF.

This clone was seen a handful of times. The chain uses TRBV29-1 and TRBJ1-2; tentative D call: TRBD1 (6 bases). The CDR3 is 15 amino acids. Trimming cost V 4 bases and J 0 bases, with 15 bases left between them. The germline V gene encodes CDR1 SQVTM and CDR2 ANQGSEA. The CDR3 DNA sequence: TGCAGCGTTGCGTCTCAGGGGAACCCTAACTATGGCTACACCTTC. This sequence encodes CSVASQGNPNYGYTF.

This chain links TRBV2 with TRBJ1-2, with D unclear. The CDR3 is 10 residues long. Trimming took off 6 bases at V and 4 bases at J, with 3 bases between the two ends. Germline loops: CDR1 SNHLY, CDR2 FYNNEI. CDR3 region: CASRAYGYTF. The CDR3 nucleotides read TGTGCCAGCAGGGCCTATGGCTACACCTTC.

The chain recombines TRBV7-9 with TRBJ1-1, with TRBD1 matching 8 bases. CDR3 length equals 15 residues. The junction had 5 bases not matched to a gene; V was cut back by 1 base and J by 4 bases. Germline CDR1 is SEHNR and CDR2 is FQNEAQ (reference sequence). The CDR3 is CASSLETGAGTEAFF. The CDR3 coding sequence is TGTGCCAGCAGCTTAGAGACAGGGGCAGGCACTGAAGCTTTCTTT.

V usage is TRBV7-8 and J usage is TRBJ2-1; the match to TRBD1 covers 9 bases. J lost 6 bases, V lost 6 bases, and 9 bases had no gene match. The CDR3 runs 15 residues. CDR1 and CDR2 from the germline V gene are SGHVS and FQNEAQ. The CDR3: CASSTAGTGRNEQFF. The CDR3, as DNA: TGTGCCAGCAGTACAGCCGGGACAGGGCGCAATGAGCAGTTCTTC.

This clone was detected only a few times. V usage is TRBV7-3 and J usage is TRBJ2-3; 8 nucleotides match TRBD2. The V gene's germline CDR1 is SGHTA and CDR2 FQGTGA. The CDR3 is 16 amino acids. The junction had 9 bases not matched to a gene; V was cut back by 5 bases and J by 2 bases. CDR3 loop: CASSRHGGANTDTQYF. The CDR3 coding sequence is TGTGCCAGCAGCCGCCACGGGGGGGCCAACACAGATACGCAGTATTTT.

This clone was observed a few times. This sequence joins TRBV6-5 and TRBJ1-2, with 7 positions matching TRBD1. Per germline, CDR1 MNHEY and CDR2 SVGAGI. Unmatched junction bases numbered 5, after V lost 0 bases and J lost 4 bases. The CDR3 spans 15 residues. The CDR3 loop is CASSYSGQMGYGYTF. The CDR3 DNA reads TGTGCCAGCAGTTACTCGGGACAGATGGGCTATGGCTACACCTTC.

In this sample, this clone turned up many times. The chain links TRBV6-6 to TRBJ2-7; D is perhaps TRBD1 (6 bases). V was trimmed by 9 bases and J by 2 bases, leaving 11 bases between them. This CDR3 spans 12 amino acids. Germline V gene data show CDR1 as MNHNY and CDR2 as SVGAGI (reference sequence). DNA of the CDR3: TGTGCCAGTAGGACAGCCGCCTACGAGCAGTACTTC. Encoded protein: CASRTAAYEQYF.

Only a few counts were recorded for this clone. The chain links TRBV7-2 to TRBJ1-1; 7 nucleotides align to TRBD1. The V segment lost 5 bases and the J segment 1 base; nucleotides outside the gene matches: 7. Germline V gene data show CDR1 as SGHTA and CDR2 as FQGNSA. The CDR3 is 15 amino acids. This CDR3 reads CASSPWGQRNTEAFF. The CDR3 DNA follows: TGTGCCAGCAGCCCGTGGGGACAGAGGAACACTGAAGCTTTCTTT.

This sequence joins TRBV5-1 and TRBJ2-3, with D possibly matching TRBD2 (6 bases). Germline CDR1 SGHRS, CDR2 YFSETQ. Trimming removed 3 bases at V and 2 bases at J, with 16 bases between. This CDR3 contains 16 residues. CDR3 DNA sequence: TGCGCCAGCAGCTCTGGCTCTAGCGAGTTCACAGATACGCAGTATTTT. Translation: CASSSGSSEFTDTQYF.

The rearrangement joins TRBV15 to TRBJ1-4; D is ambiguous. Trimming left V 0 bases short and J 7 bases short, with 12 bases between. Germline V gene lookup returns CDR1 LNHNV and CDR2 YYDKDF (reference sequence). This CDR3 has 15 residues. In DNA, the CDR3 is TGTGCCACCAGCAGAGATGCTGGCTCGGGTGAAAAACTGTTTTTT. Translation gives CATSRDAGSGEKLFF.

This clone was detected a few times. This chain links TRBV7-2 with TRBJ1-4, with a possible D match to TRBD1 (5 bases). CDR3 size: 16 residues. Trimming cost V 1 base and J 8 bases, with 17 bases left between them. The germline V gene encodes CDR1 SGHTA and CDR2 FQGNSA. The DNA for the CDR3 is TGTGCCAGCAGCTTAGTAGGCTCAGGGCTGGGCGAAAAACTGTTTTTT. Translating gives CASSLVGSGLGEKLFF.

The chain employs TRBV5-8 and TRBJ2-7; 7 bases are shared with TRBD1. CDR1 is SGHTS and CDR2 is YDEGEE in the germline V gene. CDR3 length equals 12 residues. The ends lost 4 bases at V and 5 bases at J; junction bases unmatched: 3. CDR3 protein: CASSVTGNEQYF. The CDR3 coding sequence is TGTGCCAGCAGCGTGACAGGGAACGAGCAGTACTTC.

This clone appeared a few times. V is TRBV5-1 and J is TRBJ2-3; 8 bases fit TRBD2. V lost 2 bases and J lost 4; bases outside the gene matches: 3. The CDR3 extends over 14 amino acids. Germline CDR1 SGHRS, CDR2 YFSETQ. In DNA form, the CDR3 reads TGCGCCAGCAGCTTAGAAGCGGGGGCAGATACGCAGTATTTT. It yields the protein CASSLEAGADTQYF.

The rearrangement uses TRBV12-5 and TRBJ2-7; D uncertain. Trimming took 7 bases from V and 0 from J, leaving 16 bases between them. CDR3 size: 15 residues. The germline CDR1 and CDR2 sequences are LGHNT and FRNRAP. Here the CDR3 reads CASALSLVASYEQYF. The CDR3 region has the DNA TGTGCTAGTGCCCTGAGTCTAGTGGCCTCCTACGAGCAGTACTTC.

The J gene is TRBJ1-4, the V gene TRBV19, with D hard to call. The V end was cut by 5 bases, the J end by 6 bases, with 4 bases between. Germline CDR1 LNHDA, CDR2 SQIVND (reference sequence). CDR3 size: 11 residues. This chain's CDR3 is CASSYDEKLFF. The CDR3 DNA sequence: TGTGCCAGTAGTTATGATGAAAAACTGTTTTTT.

CDR3 nucleotides: TGCGCCAGCTCTAGCGGGTCCCAAGAGACCCAGTACTTC. Amino acids: CASSSGSQETQYF. This chain uses TRBV5-1 with TRBJ2-5, with TRBD2 matching 8 bases. The CDR3 has 13 amino acids. CDR1 is SGHRS, CDR2 YFSETQ, per germline. Trimming took 7 bases from V and 1 from J; bases not matched to a gene: 3.

This clone was recorded a few times. The chain recombines TRBV2 with TRBJ2-3; D is uncertain. V shed 4 bases and J shed 4 bases, with 6 bases lying between them. This CDR3 has 12 amino acids. CDR1 is SNHLY and CDR2 is FYNNEI in the germline V gene. Here the CDR3 reads CASSGVADTQYF. CDR3 DNA: TGTGCCAGCAGTGGAGTAGCAGATACGCAGTATTTT.

This clone was found a few times. The rearrangement joins TRBV30 to TRBJ1-1, with unresolved D. This CDR3 spans 12 amino acids. The germline CDR1 and CDR2 sequences are GTSNPN and SVGIG (reference sequence). The V end was cut by 4 bases, the J end by 4 bases, with 10 bases between. The DNA for the CDR3 is TGTGCCTGGATGCGACTGGGCACTGAAGCTTTCTTT. It specifies CAWMRLGTEAFF.

This clone was observed a few times. This chain uses TRBV6-1 with TRBJ2-1; no clear D gene. This CDR3 spans 15 amino acids. V was clipped by 4 bases and J by 8 bases, with 18 bases between them. Germline V CDR1 and CDR2: MNHNS, SASEGT. CDR3 sequence: CASSGTRQPRHEQFF. CDR3 DNA sequence: TGTGCCAGCAGTGGAACAAGACAACCAAGGCATGAGCAGTTCTTC.

This clone was observed a few times. The V and J genes are TRBV18 and TRBJ2-7; perhaps TRBD2 as D (5 bases). Germline V lookup: CDR1 KGHSH, CDR2 LQKENI. There are 12 residues in the CDR3. Trimming left V 3 bases short and J 6 bases short, with 9 bases between. The CDR3 region has the DNA TGTGCCAGCTCACCCCAAGAGGGCGAGCAGTACTTC. Translating it yields CASSPQEGEQYF.

The J gene is TRBJ1-4, the V gene TRBV29-1; D is undetermined. This CDR3 has 12 residues. CDR1 is SQVTM and CDR2 is ANQGSEA in the germline V gene. V dropped 5 bases and J dropped 5 bases, with 9 bases sitting between them. In DNA, the CDR3 is TGCAGCGTTCTCCTCCGGAATGAAAAACTGTTTTTT. Translated: CSVLLRNEKLFF.

This clone turned up a few times. The chain couples TRBV28 to TRBJ2-5; tentative D call: TRBD1 (6 bases). The DNA end lines up better with TRBJ2-7; the J call may be wrong. The CDR3 extends over 12 amino acids. CDR1 is MDHEN, CDR2 SYDVKM, per germline. This CDR3 is CAIARGSYEQYF. CDR3 DNA sequence: TGTGCCATCGCAAGGGGGTCCTACGAGCAGTACTTC.

This clone has just a few counts. The J gene is TRBJ2-5, the V gene TRBV11-2; TRBD2 matches 7 bases. CDR1 is SGHAT, CDR2 FQNNGV, per germline. With V trimmed by 10 bases and J by 5 bases, 1 base remained unmatched. CDR3 length: 10 residues. This CDR3 is CATGGETQYF. DNA for the CDR3: TGTGCCACCGGGGGGGAGACCCAGTACTTC.

This clone was found a few times. The chain employs TRBV10-3 and TRBJ1-6; 8 bases are a match to TRBD1. Per germline, CDR1 ENHRY and CDR2 SYGVKD. The CDR3 is 13 residues long. The trim removed 6 bases at V and 7 bases at J, leaving 2 bases unmatched. CDR3 region: CAIRNRGNSPLHF. The CDR3 DNA is TGTGCCATCAGAAACAGGGGGAATTCACCCCTCCACTTT.

This clone has just one count. The chain uses TRBV7-2 and TRBJ2-2; TRBD2 agrees at 12 bases. This CDR3 has 21 amino acids. Germline trimming cut 0 bases from V and 0 bases from J; bases unmatched to any gene: 11. Per germline, CDR1 SGHTA and CDR2 FQGNSA. DNA for the CDR3: TGTGCCAGCAGCTTAGCGCTAGCGGGGGGGCCGCGCACCTCGAACACCGGGGAGCTGTTTTTT. It codes for CASSLALAGGPRTSNTGELFF.

This clone was detected only a few times. The CDR3 spells CASTGQHYYGYTF. The CDR3, as DNA: TGTGCTAGTACGGGACAGCACTACTATGGCTACACCTTC. The V call is TRBV12-5, the J call TRBJ1-2; 7 positions agree with TRBD1. The V segment lost 8 bases and the J segment 3 bases; nucleotides outside the gene matches: 6. The length of the CDR3 is 13 residues. Germline CDR1 and CDR2: LGHNT and FRNRAP.

The chain joins TRBV11-3 to TRBJ2-7; tentatively, D is TRBD1 (5 bases). The CDR3 sequence is 14 residues long. The germline V gene encodes CDR1 SGHNT and CDR2 YENEEA. V was cut by 1 base and J by 3 bases, with 10 bases left in between. CDR3 residues: CASSLVYRNYEQYF. CDR3 bases: TGTGCCAGCAGCTTAGTGTACAGGAACTACGAGCAGTACTTC.

The J gene is TRBJ2-1, the V gene TRBV5-8; no clear D gene. The CDR3 spans 11 residues. V dropped 3 bases and J dropped 4 bases, with 2 bases sitting between them. Per the germline V gene, CDR1 is SGHTS and CDR2 is YDEGEE. The CDR3 nucleotides read TGTGCCAGCAGCTCATACAATGAGCAGTTCTTC. This translates into CASSSYNEQFF. Full variable domain (outside the CDR3, taken from reference TRBV5-8 and TRBJ2-1): EAGVTQSPTHLIKTRGQQATLRCSPISGHTSVYWYQQALGLGLQFLLWYDEGEERNRGNFPPRFSGRQFPNYSSELNVNALELEDSALYLCASSSYNEQFFGPGTRLTVL.

This clone was observed a handful of times. The CDR3 sequence is CASSLARGGGLGNSPLHF. CDR3 DNA: TGTGCCAGCAGTTTAGCCAGAGGAGGAGGCCTTGGGAATTCACCCCTCCACTTT. This sequence joins TRBV28 and TRBJ1-6; D gene uncertain. Germline V gene data show CDR1 as MDHEN and CDR2 as SYDVKM. The length of the CDR3 is 18 residues. The germline V and J ends were trimmed by 2 bases and 7 bases, with 21 bases remaining between them.

This rearrangement joins TRBV13 to TRBJ2-6; D is undetermined. This CDR3 has 16 amino acids. Germline-derived CDR1 and CDR2 are PRHDT and FYEKMQ (reference sequence). With 5 bases removed from V and 4 bases from J, the gap between germline ends came to 15 bases. CDR3 amino acids: CASSLTGVRGANVLTF. CDR3 DNA sequence: TGTGCCAGCAGCCTGACTGGTGTCAGAGGGGCCAACGTCCTGACTTTC. Full variable domain (remainder filled in from reference TRBV13 and TRBJ2-6): AAGVIQSPRHLIKEKRETATLKCYPIPRHDTVYWYQQGPGQDPQFLISFYEKMQSDKGSIPDRFSAQQFSDYHSELNMSSLELGDSALYFCASSLTGVRGANVLTFGAGSRLTVL.

This clone has only a few counts. This chain uses TRBV29-1 with TRBJ1-5; 8 nucleotides match TRBD1. After removal of 6 bases from V and 5 bases from J, the junction contained 6 bases not matched to a gene. Germline loops: CDR1 SQVTM, CDR2 ANQGSEA. The CDR3 loop spans 13 amino acids. The CDR3 DNA reads as TGCAGCGTAGGGACAGGTTACCATCAGCCCCAGCATTTT. This codes for CSVGTGYHQPQHF.